The clone carrying this TCR beta chain was observed many times. This entry comes from a study of shared clonotypes between healthy human individuals. Adult donors, all healthy and HIV-negative, had no recent acute infections or vaccinations. Repertoires were generated with immunoSEQ multiplex PCR, while TCRdb's copy carries only in-frame clones and drops some. Among 550,000 to 600,000 clones listed, around 76% were seen once. With 1 base removed from V and 13 bases from J, the gap between germline ends came to 11 bases. This CDR3 comprises 12 residues. Germline values: CDR1 LNHNV, CDR2 YYDKDF (reference sequence).

This receptor was obtained from a woman in her thirties or forties in good health. Some clones in this sample may be carry-over from other donors' samples. The chain recombines TRBV15 with TRBJ2-1; tentative D call: TRBD2 (6 bases). Input material: PBMCs. CDR3 coding DNA: TGTGCCACCAGCAGAGCTTCGGGGGATCAGTTCTTC. Its protein is CATSRASGDQFF.